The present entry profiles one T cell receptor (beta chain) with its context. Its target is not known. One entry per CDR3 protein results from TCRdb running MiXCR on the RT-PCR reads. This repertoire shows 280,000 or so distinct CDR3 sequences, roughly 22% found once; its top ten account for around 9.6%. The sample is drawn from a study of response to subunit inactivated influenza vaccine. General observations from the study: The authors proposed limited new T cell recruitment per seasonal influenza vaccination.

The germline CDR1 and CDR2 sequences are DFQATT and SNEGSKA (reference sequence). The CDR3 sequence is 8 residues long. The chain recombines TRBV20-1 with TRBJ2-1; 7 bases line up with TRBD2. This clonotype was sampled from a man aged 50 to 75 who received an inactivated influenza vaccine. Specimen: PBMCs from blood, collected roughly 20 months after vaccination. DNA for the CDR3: TGCAGCCCGGGGGGGCAGTTCTTC. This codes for CSPGGQFF.